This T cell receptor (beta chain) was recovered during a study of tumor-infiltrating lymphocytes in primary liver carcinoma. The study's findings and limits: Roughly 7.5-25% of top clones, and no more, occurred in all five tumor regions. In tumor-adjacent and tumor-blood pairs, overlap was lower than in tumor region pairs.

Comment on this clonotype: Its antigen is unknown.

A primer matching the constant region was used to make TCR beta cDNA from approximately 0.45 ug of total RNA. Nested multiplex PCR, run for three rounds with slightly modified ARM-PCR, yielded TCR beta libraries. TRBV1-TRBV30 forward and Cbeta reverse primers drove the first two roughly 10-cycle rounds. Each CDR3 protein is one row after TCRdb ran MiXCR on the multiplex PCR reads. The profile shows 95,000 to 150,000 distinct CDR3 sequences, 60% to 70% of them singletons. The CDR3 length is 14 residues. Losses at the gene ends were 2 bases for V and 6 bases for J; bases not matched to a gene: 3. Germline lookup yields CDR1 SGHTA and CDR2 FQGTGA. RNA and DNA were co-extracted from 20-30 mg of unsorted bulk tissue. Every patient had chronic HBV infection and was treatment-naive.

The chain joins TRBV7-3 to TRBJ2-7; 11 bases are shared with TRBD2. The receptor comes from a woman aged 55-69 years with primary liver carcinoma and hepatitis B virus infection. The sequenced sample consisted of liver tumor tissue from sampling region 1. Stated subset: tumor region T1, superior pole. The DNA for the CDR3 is TGTGCCAGCAGCTTACTAGCGGGAGGAGGCGAGCAGTACTTC. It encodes CASSLLAGGGEQYF.